This entry lists 5 T cell receptor beta chains sequenced from one sample in a study of blood T cell repertoires in COVID-19. Generated by immunoSEQ multiplex PCR, the TCRdb table keeps only in-frame clones and is missing some. The table has around 120,000 clones, around three quarters seen once. The specimen sequenced was peripheral blood. These receptors originate from a woman of 80 years or more with acute or convalescent COVID-19.

The CDR3 spells CATSRGAGGSDEQFF. The CDR3 DNA is TGTGCCACCAGCAGAGGAGCGGGGGGGTCGGATGAGCAGTTCTTC. V is TRBV15 and J is TRBJ2-1; 10 bases are a match to TRBD2. The CDR3 covers 15 residues. Unmatched junction bases numbered 5, after V lost 1 base and J lost 8 bases. Germline V gene data show CDR1 as LNHNV and CDR2 as YYDKDF (reference sequence).

The chain couples TRBV12-5 to TRBJ1-2; a possible D gene is TRBD1 (6 bases). V was trimmed by 0 bases and J by 0 bases, leaving 17 bases between them. CDR3 length: 18 residues. CDR1 is LGHNT and CDR2 is FRNRAP in the germline V gene. CDR3 DNA sequence: TGTGCTAGTGGTTTGGTAATGGGAAGGGACACCCCTAACTATGGCTACACCTTC. Amino acids: CASGLVMGRDTPNYGYTF.

This chain uses TRBV7-8 with TRBJ1-2; D ambiguous. This CDR3 has 13 residues. CDR1 is SGHVS, CDR2 FQNEAQ, per germline. Deletions cut 2 bases from V and 2 bases from J, with 6 bases between. This CDR3 reads CASSLNQNYGYTF. CDR3 DNA sequence: TGTGCCAGCAGCTTAAATCAGAACTATGGCTACACCTTC.

This clone was found a few times. The genes are TRBV18 and TRBJ1-1; D remains ambiguous. The CDR3 length is 14 residues. V lost 6 bases, J lost 3 bases, and 14 bases lay in between. Germline V lookup: CDR1 KGHSH, CDR2 LQKENI. The CDR3, as DNA: TGTGCCAGCTCCCTCTCGGGGAGGGACACTGAAGCTTTCTTT. This codes for CASSLSGRDTEAFF.

This clone has just one count. The chain employs TRBV7-9 and TRBJ1-1, with D possibly being TRBD1 (5 bases). The CDR3 runs 13 residues. The germline V gene has CDR1 SEHNR and CDR2 FQNEAQ (reference sequence). Trimming cost V 5 bases and J 5 bases, with 12 bases left between them. The CDR3 DNA follows: TGTGCCAGCAGCGTAGTTGCAGGGACTGAAGCTTTCTTT. Translated, it gives CASSVVAGTEAFF.